The clone carrying this TCR beta chain was found a few times. Germline V gives CDR1 DFQATT, CDR2 SNEGSKA (reference sequence). The J segment lost 3 bases and the V segment lost 3 bases, leaving 12 bases of the junction unmatched. The CDR3 totals 17 residues. These data are taken from a study of identical twins. Each CDR3 protein is one row after TCRdb ran MiXCR on the 5' RACE reads. The sample contains 700,000 or so distinct CDR3 sequences, around 20% of which appear only once. These data were also reused for a study on T cells expressing NK-cell markers. That investigation notes: What restricted sorting to alpha-beta TCR T cells in several experiments was an anti-gamma-delta TCR antibody.

V is TRBV20-1 and J is TRBJ2-2, with 8 positions matching TRBD2. This clonotype was obtained from a woman aged 18-35 years in good health. Sequences were obtained from PBMCs. CDR3 protein: CSASEGFAGGDTGELFF. In nucleotides, the CDR3 is TGCAGTGCTAGTGAGGGTTTCGCGGGAGGAGACACCGGGGAGCTGTTTTTT.